The next 18 T cell receptor beta chains were all read from a single sample in a study of blood T cell repertoires in COVID-19. TCRdb's copy holds only in-frame clones and misses some; the assay was immunoSEQ multiplex PCR. This table holds more than 80,000 clones, approximately 84% found once. The specimen sequenced was peripheral blood. Receptor source: a woman aged 55-69 years with acute or convalescent COVID-19.

The chain uses TRBV7-9 and TRBJ1-2; 7 positions match TRBD1. Trimming removed 3 bases from V and 13 bases from J; junction bases left unmatched: 8. The CDR3 runs to 12 residues. Germline V gene data show CDR1 as SEHNR and CDR2 as FQNEAQ (reference sequence). The CDR3 protein is CASSFDDRAVTF. CDR3 nucleotides: TGTGCCAGCAGCTTCGATGACAGGGCGGTCACCTTC.

This chain uses TRBV7-2 with TRBJ2-3, with 11 bases identical to TRBD2. Germline lookup yields CDR1 SGHTA and CDR2 FQGNSA. The CDR3 has 15 residues. V lost 3 bases and J lost 8; bases outside the gene matches: 7. CDR3 DNA sequence: TGTGCCAGCAGCTTTGGCACGCTAGCGGGAGGTACGCAGTATTTT. It encodes CASSFGTLAGGTQYF.

V gene TRBV6-6 combines with J gene TRBJ2-3; tentatively, D is TRBD1 (6 bases). V dropped 2 bases and J dropped 5 bases, with 8 bases sitting between them. The CDR3 runs to 13 residues. In germline, CDR1 is MNHNY, CDR2 SVGAGI (reference sequence). For the CDR3, the DNA is TGTGCCAGCAGTTACCCAGGGGTAGATACGCAGTATTTT. This encodes CASSYPGVDTQYF.

In this sample, this clone turned up a few times. This chain joins TRBV5-1 and TRBJ2-3, with 10 bases identical to TRBD2. J gave up 4 bases and V 0 bases, and 2 bases lay outside the gene matches. The germline CDR1 and CDR2 sequences are SGHRS and YFSETQ. The CDR3 covers 15 residues. This CDR3 is CASSLDLAGADTQYF. CDR3 in DNA: TGCGCCAGCAGCTTGGATCTAGCGGGGGCAGATACGCAGTATTTT.

The rearrangement joins TRBV2 to TRBJ1-4; a possible D gene is TRBD1 (5 bases). The germline V gene has CDR1 SNHLY and CDR2 FYNNEI. CDR3 length: 14 amino acids. Trimming stripped 6 bases from V and 8 bases from J, with 16 bases between. The chain's CDR3 is CASREQLRGEKLFF. CDR3 bases: TGTGCCAGCAGGGAACAGTTAAGGGGAGAAAAACTGTTTTTT.

The chain is built from TRBV12-5 and TRBJ2-1; 7 bases align to TRBD2. V gave up 6 bases and J gave up 0 bases; unmatched junction bases: 8. The CDR3 contains 16 residues. Germline V gives CDR1 LGHNT, CDR2 FRNRAP. The CDR3 DNA reads TGTGCTAGTGGGGGGTCAGCGGGGAGCTCCTACAATGAGCAGTTCTTC. Translation: CASGGSAGSSYNEQFF.

In DNA form, the CDR3 reads TGTGCCAGCAGCTTCTACAGGGGGCTCTACGAGCAGTACTTC. This sequence encodes CASSFYRGLYEQYF. This chain links TRBV11-2 with TRBJ2-7, with TRBD1 matching 9 bases. This CDR3 is 14 amino acids long. The germline V gene encodes CDR1 SGHAT and CDR2 FQNNGV. Losses at the gene ends were 3 bases for V and 3 bases for J; bases not matched to a gene: 3.

CDR3 region: CASSYSRGRGTWGYTF. Written as DNA, the CDR3 is TGTGCCAGCAGTTACTCGAGGGGCCGCGGGACGTGGGGCTACACCTTC. V gene TRBV6-5 combines with J gene TRBJ1-2; D is possibly TRBD1 (5 bases). The V gene lost 0 bases and the J gene lost 8 bases, with 19 bases spanning the gap. Germline-derived CDR1 and CDR2 are MNHEY and SVGAGI. The CDR3 is 16 residues long.

The J gene is TRBJ2-7, the V gene TRBV7-2, with TRBD2 identical over 9 bases. V lost 2 bases to trimming and J lost 0 bases; unmatched junction nucleotides: 5. This CDR3 contains 16 residues. Germline CDR1 and CDR2: SGHTA and FQGNSA. DNA for the CDR3: TGTGCCAGCAGCTTATCTGGCGGGAGGGTCTCCTACGAGCAGTACTTC. Encoded protein: CASSLSGGRVSYEQYF.

This chain connects TRBV10-3 to TRBJ2-3; 10 nucleotides line up with TRBD2. J lost 2 bases, V lost 8 bases, and 7 bases had no gene match. This CDR3 contains 15 residues. Germline CDR1 is ENHRY and CDR2 is SYGVKD. The CDR3 coding sequence is TGTGCCATCTCTCACAGCGGGGGGGACACAGATACGCAGTATTTT. Its translation: CAISHSGGDTDTQYF.

V gene TRBV18 combines with J gene TRBJ2-2, with 10 bases identical to TRBD2. CDR1 is KGHSH and CDR2 is LQKENI in the germline V gene. V shed 2 bases, J shed 5 bases, and the junction held 11 bases outside the gene matches. The CDR3 is made up of 18 amino acids. The CDR3 DNA follows: TGTGCCAGCTCACCAATGACTAGCGGGCCAAGGGGTACCGGGGAGCTGTTTTTT. Its protein is CASSPMTSGPRGTGELFF.

This clone was detected once. This chain connects TRBV11-1 to TRBJ1-1; 7 nucleotides line up with TRBD1. Germline V gene lookup returns CDR1 SGHAT and CDR2 FQDESV (reference sequence). The CDR3 runs to 15 residues. Trimming took 3 bases from V and 1 from J; bases not matched to a gene: 5. The CDR3 bases are TGTGCCAGCAGCTTGACACAGGGGCCGAACACTGAAGCTTTCTTT. This translates into CASSLTQGPNTEAFF.

J is TRBJ1-4 and V is TRBV6-1; tentatively, D is TRBD1 (5 bases). This CDR3 has 14 residues. Germline CDR1 reads MNHNS; CDR2 reads SASEGT. The V gene lost 3 bases and the J gene lost 8 bases, with 13 bases spanning the gap. CDR3 nucleotides: TGTGCCAGCAGTGAGGAGGGGAACGGGGAAAAACTGTTTTTT. Translated, it gives CASSEEGNGEKLFF.

V is TRBV30 and J is TRBJ1-2, with 7 bases identical to TRBD1. V was pared by 4 bases and J by 6 bases, with 8 bases of the junction left unmatched. Looked up from germline, CDR1 is GTSNPN and CDR2 is SVGIG (reference sequence). The CDR3 loop spans 13 amino acids. CDR3 residues: CAWTVTGAHGYTF. The CDR3 nucleotides are TGTGCCTGGACCGTTACAGGGGCGCATGGCTACACCTTC.

This chain joins TRBV28 and TRBJ2-7; D not resolved. CDR3 length: 13 amino acids. V lost 5 bases, J lost 0 bases, and 8 bases lay in between. The germline CDR1 and CDR2 sequences are MDHEN and SYDVKM. The DNA of the CDR3 is TGTGCCAGCAGTCCCCCTAGCTCCTACGAGCAGTACTTC. It translates to CASSPPSSYEQYF.

The chain employs TRBV3-1 (or the pseudogene TRBV3-2) and TRBJ2-1, with 10 bases fitting TRBD2. There are 16 residues in the CDR3. CDR1 LGHDT and CDR2 YNNKEL come from the germline V gene (reference sequence). V shed 3 bases and J 6 bases; nucleotides not matched to a gene: 8. The CDR3 spells CASSHLLSGGINEQFF. CDR3 DNA sequence: TGTGCCAGCAGCCACCTCCTTAGCGGGGGGATCAATGAGCAGTTCTTC.

The CDR3 loop is CARLLGTGNSNEQFF. For the CDR3, the DNA is TGTGCCAGACTCCTGGGGACAGGGAACTCCAATGAGCAGTTCTTC. The chain uses TRBV2 and TRBJ2-1; 9 bases align to TRBD1. Germline V CDR1 and CDR2: SNHLY, FYNNEI. Trimming took 9 bases from V and 6 from J; bases not matched to a gene: 12. The length of the CDR3 is 15 residues.

The rearrangement uses TRBV5-6 and TRBJ1-4; 10 positions agree with TRBD1. The CDR3 sequence is 15 residues long. The V and J ends lost 4 bases and 8 bases, in that order; junction bases with no gene match: 8. Germline loops: CDR1 SGHDT, CDR2 YYEEEE. The CDR3: CASSAMTGGGEKLFF. The CDR3 DNA follows: TGTGCCAGCAGCGCGATGACAGGGGGCGGCGAAAAACTGTTTTTT.